Presented here are 18 T cell receptor beta chains from one specimen sequenced in a study of identifying expanded T cells in peripheral blood. This table comes from immunoSEQ multiplex PCR, and its TCRdb copy is limited to in-frame clones, with some not included. The profile shows under 110,000 clones, roughly 87% of them singletons. Sequences were obtained from blood. The source is a person aged 18-70 years in good health.

The chain carries TRBV4-3 and TRBJ2-2; D unresolved. Germline CDR1 reads LGHNA; CDR2 reads YSLEER. This CDR3 contains 14 residues. The ends were cut back, 0 bases at V and 5 bases at J, with 7 bases in the middle. For the CDR3, the DNA is TGCGCCAGCAGCCAAGATTCATTTACCGGGGAGCTGTTTTTT. Amino acids: CASSQDSFTGELFF.

V and J are TRBV18 and TRBJ1-4; 7 bases are shared with TRBD1. The CDR3 has 16 residues. Germline V gene sequence: CDR1 KGHSH, CDR2 LQKENI. V was pared by 3 bases and J by 8 bases, with 12 bases of the junction left unmatched. The CDR3 sequence is CASSPGQSRWGEKLFF. CDR3 sequence (DNA): TGTGCCAGCTCACCGGGACAGTCAAGATGGGGAGAAAAACTGTTTTTT.

This clone is labeled as medium-sized. The V call is TRBV2, the J call TRBJ2-3; 11 bases fit TRBD2. V was clipped by 7 bases and J by 2 bases; unmatched bases: 5. The CDR3 runs 15 residues. Germline V gene lookup returns CDR1 SNHLY and CDR2 FYNNEI. In nucleotides, the CDR3 is TGTGCCAGCACTGGGACTAGCGGATACACAGATACGCAGTATTTT. This gives the protein CASTGTSGYTDTQYF.

This clone was picked up many times. The chain carries TRBV7-6 and TRBJ2-3, with D perhaps TRBD1 (6 bases). The CDR3 spans 14 residues. Germline assignment: CDR1 SGHVS and CDR2 FNYEAQ. V was trimmed by 4 bases and J by 4 bases, leaving 12 bases between them. CDR3 sequence: CASSSNPGADTQYF. CDR3 in DNA: TGTGCCAGCAGCTCAAATCCAGGGGCAGATACGCAGTATTTT.

The CDR3 spells CATRTGYSGNTIYF. The DNA for the CDR3 is TGTGCCACCCGGACAGGGTATTCCGGAAACACCATATATTTT. The V call is TRBV6-1, the J call TRBJ1-3, with 8 bases lining up with TRBD1. Germline trimming cut 10 bases from V and 4 bases from J; bases unmatched to any gene: 9. CDR1 is MNHNS, CDR2 SASEGT, per germline. There are 14 residues in the CDR3.

The chain couples TRBV27 to TRBJ2-5; TRBD1 is a possible D gene (6 bases). Trimming removed 3 bases at V and 0 bases at J, with 14 bases between. There are 16 residues in the CDR3. Germline lookup yields CDR1 MNHEY and CDR2 SMNVEV (reference sequence). For the CDR3, the DNA is TGTGCCAGCAGTTTTCGTTCAGGGGCGTACCAAGAGACCCAGTACTTC. This encodes CASSFRSGAYQETQYF.

This clone was counted between two and nine times. The V gene is TRBV10-1, the J gene TRBJ1-1; no firm D call. V was clipped by 3 bases and J by 5 bases, with 13 bases between them. The CDR3 is 14 amino acids. CDR1 WNHNN and CDR2 SYGVQD come from the germline V gene (reference sequence). The CDR3 DNA reads TGCGCCAGCAGTGAAGGCAGGCTGGGGACTGAAGCTTTCTTT. Translation: CASSEGRLGTEAFF.

The rearrangement links TRBV27 to TRBJ1-1, with a possible D match to TRBD1 (6 bases). Germline V gene sequence: CDR1 MNHEY, CDR2 SMNVEV (reference sequence). V lost 0 bases and J 3 bases, leaving 14 bases between the germline ends. The CDR3 is made up of 16 amino acids. The CDR3 is CASSLSVAGAYTEAFF. The CDR3 DNA follows: TGTGCCAGCAGTTTATCGGTGGCAGGGGCCTACACTGAAGCTTTCTTT.

This rearrangement joins TRBV7-9 to TRBJ1-2; no definite D call. The V end lost 3 bases, the J end lost 8 bases, and 16 bases lay between the germline ends. Per germline, CDR1 SEHNR and CDR2 FQNEAQ (reference sequence). This CDR3 has 14 amino acids. The CDR3 coding sequence is TGTGCCAGCAGCTTTGGCGTGGACCCCGGGGGCTACACCTTC. Its translation is CASSFGVDPGGYTF.

The rearrangement uses TRBV19 and TRBJ1-2, with TRBD1 identical over 10 bases. Germline V gives CDR1 LNHDA, CDR2 SQIVND (reference sequence). Losses at the gene ends were 3 bases for V and 4 bases for J; bases not matched to a gene: 5. The CDR3 covers 15 residues. The chain's CDR3 is CASSIGQGVGYGYTF. The CDR3 nucleotides are TGTGCCAGTAGTATCGGACAGGGGGTAGGCTATGGCTACACCTTC. The full variable domain, rest sourced from reference TRBV19 and TRBJ1-2, is DGGITQSPKYLFRKEGQNVTLSCEQNLNHDAMYWYRQDPGQGLRLIYYSQIVNDFQKGDIAEGYSVSREKKESFPLTVTSAQKNPTAFYLCASSIGQGVGYGYTFGSGTRLTVV.

The CDR3 region is CASSSISSLTGETNEKLFF. DNA for the CDR3: TGTGCCAGCAGTTCCATATCCTCACTTACAGGAGAAACCAATGAAAAACTGTTTTTT. V gene TRBV28 combines with J gene TRBJ1-4, with D tentatively TRBD1 (5 bases). Germline-derived CDR1 and CDR2 are MDHEN and SYDVKM. CDR3 length: 19 amino acids. Trimming removed 4 bases at V and 5 bases at J, with 26 bases between.

The chain couples TRBV5-6 to TRBJ1-2, with a weak D call TRBD1 (5 bases). Trimming removed 3 bases from V and 2 bases from J, with 14 bases in between. Per the germline V gene, CDR1 is SGHDT and CDR2 is YYEEEE. This CDR3 has 15 residues. The CDR3, as DNA: TGTGCCAGCAGCTGGTTCGGGGCGGAGAACTATGGCTACACCTTC. Translating it yields CASSWFGAENYGYTF.

J is TRBJ2-1 and V is TRBV7-2; 9 bases fit TRBD2. The ends lost 5 bases at V and 5 bases at J; junction bases unmatched: 10. CDR1 and CDR2 (germline): SGHTA, FQGNSA. CDR3 length: 16 amino acids. The CDR3 nucleotides read TGTGCCAGCAGCCCCCGGCGGGGGGGGACTCACAATGAGCAGTTCTTC. Translated, it gives CASSPRRGGTHNEQFF.

Only one count was recorded for this clone. J is TRBJ1-1 and V is TRBV5-1; maybe TRBD1 (6 bases). CDR1 and CDR2 (germline): SGHRS, YFSETQ. The CDR3 extends over 14 amino acids. V lost 0 bases to trimming and J lost 7 bases, with 13 bases between them. In nucleotides, the CDR3 is TGCGCCAGCAGCTTGGGGGGCAGGGGCGATGAAGCTTTCTTT. Translation: CASSLGGRGDEAFF.

The chain combines TRBV19 with TRBJ1-1, with D hard to call. V gave up 3 bases and J gave up 6 bases, with 20 bases separating them. The germline gives CDR1 LNHDA, CDR2 SQIVND (reference sequence). CDR3 length: 16 amino acids. The CDR3 loop is CASSIREGWASAEAFF. DNA of the CDR3: TGTGCCAGTAGTATTCGCGAGGGCTGGGCGTCTGCTGAAGCTTTCTTT.

This clone was recorded a few times. The chain carries TRBV9 and TRBJ2-1; 11 positions agree with TRBD2. The CDR3 covers 16 residues. Per germline, CDR1 SGDLS and CDR2 YYNGEE. V shed 3 bases, J shed 8 bases, and the junction held 10 bases outside the gene matches. In DNA, the CDR3 is TGTGCCAGCAGCGCAGACCTAGCGGGGGGTCGGGATGAGCAGTTCTTC. Its translation is CASSADLAGGRDEQFF.

CDR3 sequence (DNA): TGTGCCAGCAGCTTCCAACAGGGCACCTACACCTTC. It specifies CASSFQQGTYTF. The J gene is TRBJ1-2, the V gene TRBV2; possibly TRBD1 for D (6 bases). V lost 6 bases and J lost 10, with 15 bases in between. Germline CDR1 reads SNHLY; CDR2 reads FYNNEI. The length of the CDR3 is 12 residues.

The gene calls are TRBV5-4 and TRBJ1-2; TRBD1 agrees at 7 bases. The CDR3 sequence is 15 residues long. V lost 4 bases, J lost 4 bases, and 10 bases stayed unmatched. CDR1 and CDR2 (germline): SGHNT, YYREEE (reference sequence). The CDR3 loop reads CASSAKGQPFYGYTF. In nucleotides, the CDR3 is TGTGCCAGCAGCGCAAAGGGACAGCCGTTCTATGGCTACACCTTC.